The 29 T cell receptor beta chains reported below all come from one sample, sequenced in a study of long-term antiretroviral therapy in people with HIV. This was the immunoSEQ v3.0 assay at survey level. The method was immunoSEQ multiplex PCR; TCRdb's version includes in-frame clones alone and lacks a portion of them. The table has tens of thousands of clones, over 65% seen once; the top ten hold under 8.5%. The input for sequencing was unsorted PBMCs, taken 2 years after starting antiretroviral therapy. The receptors stem from a woman aged 50 to 60 with HIV.

This clone has a single count. The V call is TRBV19, the J call TRBJ2-2; D is undetermined. The ends were cut back, 5 bases at V and 3 bases at J, with 4 bases in the middle. The germline V gene encodes CDR1 LNHDA and CDR2 SQIVND (reference sequence). The CDR3 runs to 12 residues. In DNA, the CDR3 is TGTGCCAGTAGTTCCTACACCGGGGAGCTGTTTTTT. It encodes CASSSYTGELFF.

This clone was recorded only once. V is TRBV11-2 and J is TRBJ2-7; TRBD2 aligns across 10 bases. With 1 base clipped from V and 3 bases from J, the junction kept 12 bases outside the gene matches. CDR1 SGHAT and CDR2 FQNNGV come from the germline V gene. The CDR3 is 18 residues long. As DNA, the CDR3 is TGTGCCAGCAGCTTAGGTGGCAAATCTAGCGGGGGAGTCTACGAGCAGTACGTC. Translating gives CASSLGGKSSGGVYEQYV.

This chain connects TRBV5-1 to TRBJ2-5, with D possibly being TRBD2 (6 bases). Per germline, CDR1 SGHRS and CDR2 YFSETQ. Deletions cut 1 base from V and 1 base from J, with 11 bases between. The CDR3 extends over 15 amino acids. CDR3 in amino acids: CASSLYGGAQETQYF. Written as DNA, the CDR3 is TGCGCCAGCAGCTTGTACGGGGGTGCCCAAGAGACCCAGTACTTC.

This chain uses TRBV11-3 with TRBJ2-3, with D maybe TRBD1 (5 bases). Germline loops: CDR1 SGHNT, CDR2 YENEEA. The CDR3 has 12 amino acids. The germline V and J ends were trimmed by 5 bases and 8 bases, with 11 bases remaining between them. The CDR3 region has the DNA TGTGCCAGCAGCGCCACAGGATTTACGCAGTATTTT. It translates to CASSATGFTQYF.

The chain couples TRBV28 to TRBJ2-1; D not certain. The germline gives CDR1 MDHEN, CDR2 SYDVKM. Trimming took 6 bases from V and 3 from J, leaving 18 bases between them. CDR3 length: 16 residues. CDR3 region: CASRRTLREGYNEQFF. The DNA for the CDR3 is TGTGCCAGCAGAAGAACATTAAGGGAAGGCTACAATGAGCAGTTCTTC.

V usage is TRBV4-2 and J usage is TRBJ1-4, with D possibly being TRBD1 (5 bases). The germline CDR1 and CDR2 sequences are LGHNA and YNFKEQ. The V gene lost 1 base and the J gene lost 3 bases, with 12 bases spanning the gap. This CDR3 is 16 amino acids long. The CDR3 DNA reads as TGTGCCAGCAGCCAAGTTTCAAGGGGCTCTAATGAAAAACTGTTTTTT. It codes for CASSQVSRGSNEKLFF.

CDR3 residues: CASSSKLGVHQETQYF. CDR3 DNA sequence: TGTGCCAGCAGCTCTAAACTTGGGGTTCATCAAGAGACCCAGTACTTC. The J gene is TRBJ2-5, the V gene TRBV7-9; D call uncertain. CDR1 is SEHNR and CDR2 is FQNEAQ in the germline V gene (reference sequence). This CDR3 has 16 residues. Trimming stripped 4 bases from V and 2 bases from J, with 17 bases between.

In this sample, this clone turned up a few times. CDR3 nucleotide sequence: TGTGCTAGTGGTTCGCAGGGGCGGGCGAACACTGAAGCTTTCTTT. It is translated as CASGSQGRANTEAFF. The chain combines TRBV12-5 with TRBJ1-1; D perhaps matches TRBD1 (6 bases). CDR3 length: 15 residues. The germline CDR1 and CDR2 sequences are LGHNT and FRNRAP. The V end was cut by 4 bases, the J end by 1 base, with 13 bases between.

The chain has TRBV2 and TRBJ1-5; D is perhaps TRBD1 (5 bases). The V gene's germline CDR1 is SNHLY and CDR2 FYNNEI. The CDR3 has 12 amino acids. V lost 7 bases, J lost 4 bases, and 8 bases lay in between. The CDR3 DNA follows: TGTGCCAGCAATAGGGGAAATCAGCCCCAGCATTTT. It specifies CASNRGNQPQHF.

The V gene is TRBV5-4, the J gene TRBJ2-5; no clear D. This CDR3 region has 13 residues. Germline CDR1 SGHNT, CDR2 YYREEE (reference sequence). V lost 0 bases and J 1 base, leaving 4 bases between the germline ends. The CDR3 sequence is CASSLGIQETQYF. Written as DNA, the CDR3 is TGTGCCAGCAGCTTGGGCATCCAAGAGACCCAGTACTTC.

The chain has TRBV5-1 and TRBJ2-3, with 9 nucleotides matching TRBD1. The CDR3 has 14 residues. V gave up 0 bases and J gave up 6 bases; unmatched junction bases: 2. Germline CDR1 reads SGHRS; CDR2 reads YFSETQ. This chain's CDR3 is CASSLDGTGDTQYF. Here the CDR3 DNA reads TGCGCCAGCAGCTTGGACGGGACAGGGGATACGCAGTATTTT.

In its sample, this clone was seen a few times. This sequence joins TRBV28 and TRBJ1-2; 9 bases line up with TRBD1. Germline loops: CDR1 MDHEN, CDR2 SYDVKM. This CDR3 region has 15 residues. J gave up 3 bases and V 2 bases, and 4 bases lay outside the gene matches. CDR3: CASSLPGQGDYGYTF. The CDR3, as DNA: TGTGCCAGCAGTTTACCGGGACAGGGCGACTATGGCTACACCTTC.

The rearrangement links TRBV29-1 to TRBJ2-1; D not resolved. CDR3 length: 15 amino acids. Germline V gives CDR1 SQVTM, CDR2 ANQGSEA. The ends were cut back, 3 bases at V and 3 bases at J, with 15 bases in the middle. Here the CDR3 reads CSVEAPASLYNEQFF. CDR3 coding DNA: TGCAGCGTTGAGGCCCCAGCGTCCCTCTACAATGAGCAGTTCTTC.

This sequence joins TRBV5-5 and TRBJ2-5, with D unresolved. CDR1 SGHKS and CDR2 YYEKEE come from the germline V gene (reference sequence). This CDR3 contains 11 residues. V gave up 5 bases and J gave up 4 bases, with 6 bases separating them. This chain's CDR3 is CASRIRETQYF. The DNA for the CDR3 is TGTGCCAGCAGGATCCGAGAGACCCAGTACTTC.

This chain joins TRBV9 and TRBJ2-4; no firm D call. CDR3 length: 17 amino acids. Germline lookup yields CDR1 SGDLS and CDR2 YYNGEE. Trimming removed 3 bases at V and 5 bases at J, with 21 bases between. CDR3 protein: CASSASLNHAGQNIQYF. In DNA form, the CDR3 reads TGTGCCAGCAGCGCCTCACTAAACCACGCCGGCCAAAACATTCAGTACTTC.

This chain connects TRBV30 to TRBJ1-1; the D is unclear. V was trimmed by 4 bases and J by 1 base, leaving 7 bases between them. The CDR3 sequence is 12 residues long. Germline V gives CDR1 GTSNPN, CDR2 SVGIG (reference sequence). CDR3 region: CAWKGPNTEAFF. CDR3 nucleotide sequence: TGTGCCTGGAAAGGGCCGAACACTGAAGCTTTCTTT.

V is TRBV28 and J is TRBJ2-7; 7 bases map to TRBD2. This CDR3 contains 15 residues. The germline gives CDR1 MDHEN, CDR2 SYDVKM. Trimming took 6 bases from V and 2 from J; bases not matched to a gene: 10. CDR3 DNA: TGTGCCAGCAGGAGAGCGGGGCCTGACCCCTACGAGCAGTACGTC. Residues: CASRRAGPDPYEQYV.

This clone is medium-sized in the sample. The chain employs TRBV11-1 and TRBJ1-2; D is undetermined. Trimming stripped 5 bases from V and 4 bases from J, with 17 bases between. The CDR3 sequence is 15 residues long. Germline V lookup: CDR1 SGHAT, CDR2 FQDESV (reference sequence). CDR3 nucleotides: TGTGCCAGCAGCCTTGGTAATCGGGGTACCTATGGCTACACCTTC. This codes for CASSLGNRGTYGYTF.

This clone was picked up one time. The V and J genes are TRBV5-1 and TRBJ2-2; D is undetermined. CDR3 length: 17 amino acids. Germline V gene data show CDR1 as SGHRS and CDR2 as YFSETQ. Trimming took off 0 bases at V and 6 bases at J, with 18 bases between the two ends. Here the CDR3 reads CASSLGISANYAGELFF. DNA of the CDR3: TGCGCCAGCAGCTTGGGGATAAGTGCTAACTACGCCGGGGAGCTGTTTTTT.

The chain employs TRBV10-3 and TRBJ1-1, with D maybe TRBD1 (6 bases). The CDR3 is 16 amino acids. Trimming left V 6 bases short and J 1 base short, with 18 bases between. Germline values: CDR1 ENHRY, CDR2 SYGVKD. CDR3 DNA sequence: TGTGCCATCAGCGAGGGGCCGGGGGCGACGAACACTGAAGCTTTCTTT. Translation gives CAISEGPGATNTEAFF.

CDR3 region: CASKAGIDYGYTF. CDR3 nucleotides: TGTGCCAGTAAGGCGGGTATCGACTATGGCTACACCTTC. The chain joins TRBV19 to TRBJ1-2, with D unresolved. V lost 7 bases and J lost 3, with 12 bases in between. The CDR3 runs to 13 residues. Germline-derived CDR1 and CDR2 are LNHDA and SQIVND (reference sequence).

The table lists this clone with a few counts. DNA for the CDR3: TGTGCCAGCAGTTTGGGAGTTAATAATTCACCCCTCCACTTT. It encodes CASSLGVNNSPLHF. V usage is TRBV27 and J usage is TRBJ1-6; D is ambiguous. V was shortened by 3 bases and J by 5 bases, with 8 bases between the two germline ends. The germline gives CDR1 MNHEY, CDR2 SMNVEV (reference sequence). CDR3 length: 14 amino acids.

The chain employs TRBV19 and TRBJ1-3; tentatively, D is TRBD1 (5 bases). This CDR3 contains 15 residues. Germline CDR1 and CDR2: LNHDA and SQIVND (reference sequence). The V and J ends lost 6 bases and 0 bases respectively, with 12 bases between them. The chain's CDR3 is CASRQDKSSGNTIYF. DNA of the CDR3: TGTGCCAGTAGGCAGGACAAATCCTCTGGAAACACCATATATTTT.

The chain recombines TRBV7-3 with TRBJ1-1; the D gene is possibly TRBD1 (5 bases). Trimming took off 3 bases at V and 3 bases at J, with 8 bases between the two ends. CDR1 and CDR2 from the germline V gene are SGHTA and FQGTGA. The CDR3 is made up of 13 amino acids. CDR3 bases: TGTGCCAGCAGCTTTGGGACCCACACTGAAGCTTTCTTT. This sequence encodes CASSFGTHTEAFF.

The rearrangement uses TRBV20-1 and TRBJ1-1; the D gene is possibly TRBD1 (6 bases). The CDR3 is 11 residues long. Germline V gives CDR1 DFQATT, CDR2 SNEGSKA (reference sequence). Trimming cost V 8 bases and J 2 bases, with 9 bases left between them. The CDR3 is CSYRANTEAFF. In DNA form, the CDR3 reads TGCAGTTACAGGGCCAACACTGAAGCTTTCTTT.

The rearrangement uses TRBV30 and TRBJ1-5, with D possibly TRBD1 on 6 matching bases. The V and J ends lost 0 bases and 3 bases respectively, with 9 bases between them. Germline V gene data show CDR1 as GTSNPN and CDR2 as SVGIG (reference sequence). CDR3 size: 14 residues. CDR3 bases: TGTGCCTGGAGTGTAGGGGGTATCAATCAGCCCCAGCATTTT. Translation: CAWSVGGINQPQHF.

The chain has TRBV11-2 and TRBJ1-6; D might be TRBD1 (6 bases). There are 18 residues in the CDR3. V gave up 3 bases and J gave up 0 bases, with 15 bases separating them. In germline, CDR1 is SGHAT, CDR2 FQNNGV. The CDR3 here is CASSLGGQFSSYNSPLHF. The CDR3 DNA reads TGTGCCAGCAGCTTGGGAGGACAGTTTAGCTCCTATAATTCACCCCTCCACTTT.

The chain combines TRBV5-1 with TRBJ2-7; 10 bases map to TRBD1. Germline V gene sequence: CDR1 SGHRS, CDR2 YFSETQ. The CDR3 runs 14 residues. V shed 5 bases, J shed 3 bases, and the junction held 5 bases outside the gene matches. The CDR3: CASRPGQGNYEQYF. The CDR3 region has the DNA TGCGCCAGCAGACCGGGACAGGGGAACTACGAGCAGTACTTC.

The V and J genes are TRBV6-4 and TRBJ2-3, with TRBD2 identical over 7 bases. Germline V gene sequence: CDR1 MRHNA, CDR2 SNTAGT. The CDR3 sequence is 16 residues long. J gave up 2 bases and V 2 bases, and 7 bases lay outside the gene matches. The CDR3 reads CASSDASGTTTDTQYF. CDR3 DNA sequence: TGTGCCAGCAGTGACGCTAGCGGCACCACCACAGATACGCAGTATTTT.